This T cell receptor (beta chain) stems from a study of beta chain features in type 1 diabetes. Background on the study: Sorted cells from all samples, numbering 95 million to 140 million, were examined.

Expressed TCRB transcripts got sequenced, as all isolated RNA was reverse transcribed. Produced via immunoSEQ multiplex PCR; TCRdb's table is partial and in-frame only. This repertoire shows about 620,000 clones, 15% found once; its top ten account for about 0.087%. Every sorted population was more than 95% pure. V was trimmed by 1 base and J by 7 bases, leaving 8 bases between them. Germline V gene sequence: CDR1 SEHNR, CDR2 FQNEAQ (reference sequence). The CDR3 consists of 13 residues. The V call is TRBV7-9, the J call TRBJ1-5; D not resolved. The specimen sequenced was naive CD4+ T cells from blood. This TCR came from a man aged 18 to 30 in good health. The CDR3 loop is CASSLEGRQPQHF. In nucleotides, the CDR3 is TGTGCCAGCAGCTTAGAGGGTAGACAGCCCCAGCATTTT.